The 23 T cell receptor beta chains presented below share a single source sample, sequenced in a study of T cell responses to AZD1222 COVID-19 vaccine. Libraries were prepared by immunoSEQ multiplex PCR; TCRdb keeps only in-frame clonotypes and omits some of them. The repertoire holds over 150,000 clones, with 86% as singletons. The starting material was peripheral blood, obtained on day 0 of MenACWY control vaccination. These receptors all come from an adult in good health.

The CDR3 nucleotides read TGCGCCAGCAGCCCCCACGGACTAGATCGAGAGACCCAGTACTTC. It yields the protein CASSPHGLDRETQYF. The chain uses TRBV5-1 and TRBJ2-5; 7 bases are shared with TRBD2. Germline loops: CDR1 SGHRS, CDR2 YFSETQ. The J segment lost 4 bases and the V segment lost 4 bases, leaving 10 bases of the junction unmatched. There are 15 residues in the CDR3.

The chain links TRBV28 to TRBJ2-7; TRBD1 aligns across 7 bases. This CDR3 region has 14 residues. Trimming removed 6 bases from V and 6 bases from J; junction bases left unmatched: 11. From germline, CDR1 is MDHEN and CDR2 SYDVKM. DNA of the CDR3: TGTGCCAGCAGCCCCGGACAGGCGGGTTTCGAGCAGTACGTC. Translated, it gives CASSPGQAGFEQYV.

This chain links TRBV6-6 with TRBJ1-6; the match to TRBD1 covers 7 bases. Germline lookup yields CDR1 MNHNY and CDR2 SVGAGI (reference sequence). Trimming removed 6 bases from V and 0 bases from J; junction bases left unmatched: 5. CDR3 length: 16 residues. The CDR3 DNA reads TGTGCCAGCAGAGACAGGGCAGGCTCCTATAATTCACCCCTCCACTTT. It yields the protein CASRDRAGSYNSPLHF.

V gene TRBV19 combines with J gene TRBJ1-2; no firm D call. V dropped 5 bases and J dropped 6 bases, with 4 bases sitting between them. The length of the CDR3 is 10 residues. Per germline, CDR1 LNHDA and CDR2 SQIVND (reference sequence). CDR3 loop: CASSRHGYTF. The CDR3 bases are TGTGCCAGTAGTCGACATGGCTACACCTTC.

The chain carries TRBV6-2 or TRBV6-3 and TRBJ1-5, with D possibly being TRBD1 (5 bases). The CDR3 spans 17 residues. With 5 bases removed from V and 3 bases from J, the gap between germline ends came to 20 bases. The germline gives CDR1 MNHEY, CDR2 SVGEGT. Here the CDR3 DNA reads TGTGCCAGCAGTGACCTATACCGTCGACAGACCAATCAGCCCCAGCATTTT. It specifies CASSDLYRRQTNQPQHF.

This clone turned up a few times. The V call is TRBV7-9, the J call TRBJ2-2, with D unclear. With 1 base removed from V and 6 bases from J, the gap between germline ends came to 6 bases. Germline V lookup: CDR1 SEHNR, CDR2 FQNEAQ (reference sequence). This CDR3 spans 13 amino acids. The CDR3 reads CASSLGSAGELFF. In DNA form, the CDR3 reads TGTGCCAGCAGCTTAGGGAGCGCCGGGGAGCTGTTTTTT.

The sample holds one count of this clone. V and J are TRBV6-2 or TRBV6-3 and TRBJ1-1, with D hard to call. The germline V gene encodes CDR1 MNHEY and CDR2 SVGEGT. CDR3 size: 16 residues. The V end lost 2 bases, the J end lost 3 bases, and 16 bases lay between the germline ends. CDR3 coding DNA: TGTGCCAGCAGTTACGCGCAGACTACTTTGGACACTGAAGCTTTCTTT. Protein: CASSYAQTTLDTEAFF.

CDR3 sequence: CASSTPGLAGEQYV. CDR3 sequence (DNA): TGTGCCAGCAGTACCCCGGGACTAGCGGGAGAGCAGTACGTC. J is TRBJ2-7 and V is TRBV28, with 13 bases aligning to TRBD2. Germline CDR1 MDHEN, CDR2 SYDVKM. V gave up 5 bases and J gave up 7 bases; unmatched junction bases: 5. This CDR3 has 14 residues.

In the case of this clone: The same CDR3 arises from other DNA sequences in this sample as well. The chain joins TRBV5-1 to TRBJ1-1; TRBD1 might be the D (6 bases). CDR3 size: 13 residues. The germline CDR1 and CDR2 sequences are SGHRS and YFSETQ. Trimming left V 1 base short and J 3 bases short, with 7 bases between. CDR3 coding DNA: TGCGCCAGCAGCTTGAAGGGGGACACTGAAGCTTTCTTT. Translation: CASSLKGDTEAFF.

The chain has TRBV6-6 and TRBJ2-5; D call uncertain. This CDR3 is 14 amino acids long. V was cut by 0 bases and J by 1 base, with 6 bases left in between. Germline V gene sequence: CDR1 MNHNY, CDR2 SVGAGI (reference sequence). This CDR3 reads CASSYSGLQETQYF. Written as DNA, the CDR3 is TGTGCCAGCAGTTACTCCGGGCTCCAAGAGACCCAGTACTTC.

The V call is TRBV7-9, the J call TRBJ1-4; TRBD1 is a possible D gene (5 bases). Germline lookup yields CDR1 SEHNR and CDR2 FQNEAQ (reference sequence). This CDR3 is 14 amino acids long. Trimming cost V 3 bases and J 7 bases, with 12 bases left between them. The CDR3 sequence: CASSLDGGAEKLFF. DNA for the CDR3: TGTGCCAGCAGCTTGGACGGAGGGGCTGAAAAACTGTTTTTT.

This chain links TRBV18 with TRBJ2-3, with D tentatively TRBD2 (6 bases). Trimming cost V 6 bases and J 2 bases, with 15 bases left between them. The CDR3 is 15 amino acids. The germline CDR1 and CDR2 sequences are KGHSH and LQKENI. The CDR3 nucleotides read TGTGCCAGCTCTCCCGCATGGGGGGACACAGATACGCAGTATTTT. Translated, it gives CASSPAWGDTDTQYF.

Written as DNA, the CDR3 is TGTGCCAGTAATCGGGGACAGGCATACAATGAGCAGTTCTTC. Its protein product is CASNRGQAYNEQFF. The chain joins TRBV7-2 to TRBJ2-1; TRBD1 matches 8 bases. Germline CDR1 reads SGHTA; CDR2 reads FQGNSA. Losses at the gene ends were 9 bases for V and 4 bases for J; bases not matched to a gene: 8. This CDR3 is 14 amino acids long. Complete variable domain (other parts from reference TRBV7-2 and TRBJ2-1): GAGVSQSPSNKVTEKGKDVELRCDPISGHTALYWYRQSLGQGLEFLIYFQGNSAPDKSGLPSDRFSAERTGGSVSTLTIQRTQQEDSAVYLCASNRGQAYNEQFFGPGTRLTVL.

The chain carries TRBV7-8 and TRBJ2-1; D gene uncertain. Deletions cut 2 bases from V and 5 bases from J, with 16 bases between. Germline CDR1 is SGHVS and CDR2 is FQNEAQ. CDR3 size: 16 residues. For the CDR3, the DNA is TGTGCCAGCAGCTTACAATGGCTCCAGACCAACAATGAGCAGTTCTTC. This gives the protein CASSLQWLQTNNEQFF. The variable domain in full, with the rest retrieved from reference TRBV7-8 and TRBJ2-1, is GAGVSQSPRYKVAKRGQDVALRCDPISGHVSLFWYQQALGQGPEFLTYFQNEAQLDKSGLPSDRFFAERPEGSVSTLKIQRTQQEDSAVYLCASSLQWLQTNNEQFFGPGTRLTVL.

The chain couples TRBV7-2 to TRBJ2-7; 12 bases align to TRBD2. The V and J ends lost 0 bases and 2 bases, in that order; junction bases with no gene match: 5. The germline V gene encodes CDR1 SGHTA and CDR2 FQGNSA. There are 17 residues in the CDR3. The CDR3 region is CASSLASLAGGPYEQYF. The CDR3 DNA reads TGTGCCAGCAGCTTAGCGAGTCTAGCGGGAGGGCCCTACGAGCAGTACTTC.

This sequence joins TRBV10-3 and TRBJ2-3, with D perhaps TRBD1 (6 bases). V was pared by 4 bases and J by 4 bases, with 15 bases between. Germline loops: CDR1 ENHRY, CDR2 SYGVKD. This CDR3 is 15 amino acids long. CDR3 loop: CAISVSRGESDTQYF. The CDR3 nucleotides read TGTGCCATCAGTGTCAGCAGGGGTGAGTCAGATACGCAGTATTTT.

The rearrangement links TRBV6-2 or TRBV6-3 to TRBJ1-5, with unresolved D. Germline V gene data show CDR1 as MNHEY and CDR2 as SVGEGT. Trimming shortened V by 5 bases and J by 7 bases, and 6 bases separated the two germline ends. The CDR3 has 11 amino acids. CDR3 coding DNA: TGTGCCAGCAGTCAAGGACAGCCCCAGCATTTT. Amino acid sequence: CASSQGQPQHF.

CDR3 in amino acids: CASSLSGQGAQYV. CDR3 DNA sequence: TGCGCCAGCAGCTTGTCGGGACAGGGGGCGCAGTACGTC. This chain links TRBV5-1 with TRBJ2-7; TRBD1 matches at 12 bases. From germline, CDR1 is SGHRS and CDR2 YFSETQ. There are 13 residues in the CDR3. The V and J ends lost 1 base and 9 bases, in that order; junction bases with no gene match: 2.

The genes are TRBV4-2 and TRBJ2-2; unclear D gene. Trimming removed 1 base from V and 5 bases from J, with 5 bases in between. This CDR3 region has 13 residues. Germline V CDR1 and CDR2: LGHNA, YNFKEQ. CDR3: CASSQGQTGELFF. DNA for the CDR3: TGTGCCAGCAGCCAAGGCCAGACCGGGGAGCTGTTTTTT.

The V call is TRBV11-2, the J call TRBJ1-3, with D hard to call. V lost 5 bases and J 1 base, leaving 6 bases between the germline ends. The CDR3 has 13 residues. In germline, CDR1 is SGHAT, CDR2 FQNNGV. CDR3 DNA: TGTGCCAGCAGCCCTCCTTCTGGAAACACCATATATTTT. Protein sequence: CASSPPSGNTIYF.

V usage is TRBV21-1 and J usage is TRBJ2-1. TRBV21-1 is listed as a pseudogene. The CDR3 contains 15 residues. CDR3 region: CASTPSAQGTDEQFF. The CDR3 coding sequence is TGTGCCAGCACCCCTAGCGCCCAGGGGACCGATGAGCAGTTCTTC.

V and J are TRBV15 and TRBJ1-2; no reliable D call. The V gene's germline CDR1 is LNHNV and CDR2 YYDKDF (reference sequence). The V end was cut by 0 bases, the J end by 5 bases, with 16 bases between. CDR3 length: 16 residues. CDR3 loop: CATSRDLQGSQYGYTF. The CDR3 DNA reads TGTGCCACCAGCAGAGATCTGCAAGGGTCTCAGTATGGCTACACCTTC.

CDR3 DNA sequence: TGTGCCAGCAGCTTAGACATGCGCTCTGGAAACACCATATATTTT. Translation gives CASSLDMRSGNTIYF. The V and J genes are TRBV13 and TRBJ1-3; D remains unclear. This CDR3 has 15 residues. Germline CDR1 PRHDT, CDR2 FYEKMQ (reference sequence). Trimming removed 1 base at V and 0 bases at J, with 7 bases between.